This entry concerns a single TCR beta chain. The table lists this clone with a few counts. Its antigen remains unidentified. Base quality data are lacking; no much larger clone is found one base away. CDR1 and CDR2 are drawn from the germline V gene: MNHEY, SVGAGI. From V the trimming removes 0 bases and from J it removes 4 bases, while the gene matches leave 1 base of the junction unaccounted for. Spanning cysteine to phenylalanine, the CDR3 consists of 14 amino acids. Kept here is only the CDR3 DNA, which spans 42 bases and is read in frame from base 1. These data originate in a study of blood T cell repertoires in COVID-19 (dated by TCRdb to 2018 to 2021). As for the study more broadly: Samples from collaborators originated in the United States, Italy and Spain and spanned both the acute and convalescent phases of COVID-19. The prospective study material was composed of cDNA or gDNA derived from T cells, B-cell-depleted T cells, or PBMCs. The dataset comprised deeply sampled blood TCRbeta repertoires from subjects exposed to, actively infected with, or recovered from COVID-19. The repertoires were released in a freely available public database intended as a resource for research on the immune response to SARS-CoV-2. Samples were obtained from the ongoing ImmuneRACE study (first 160 participants) and from 1,254 subjects provided by 6 global collaborators. Nearly every sample came with metadata listing a de-identified subject ID, COVID-19 status, age in years and sex. Where available, HLA class I and class II types were taken from metadata supplied by the sample provider and were not determined by assay-based typing. What the work shows at the level of the full study, not this receptor alone: The quantity of clinical and demographic metadata differed by source and by participant and was supplied without curation.

Collaborating institutions collected whole blood in K2EDTA tubes following their own protocols. For TCRbeta analysis, collaborators shipped samples in one of three forms: frozen whole blood, isolated PBMCs, or DNA extracted from either of those sample types. TCRbeta CDR3 regions were amplified from genomic DNA using the immunoSEQ Assay, a bias-controlled multiplex PCR. On the authors' methods: Within the assay, amplification of reference gene primers was used to estimate how many nucleated cells each sample contained. To quantify the absolute abundance of each unique TCRbeta CDR3 rearrangement, sequence reads were collapsed and filtered. For each sample, productive Simpson clonality was calculated as the square root of Simpson's diversity index across productive rearrangements. The table comes from immuneACCESS by way of TCRdb, which keeps in-frame sequences with V and J called. Part of the clones is missing from these tables; in studies checked, under half for an unresolved V gene and the rest for unknown reasons. Clone size and V and J calls were adopted from that table, with D and trimming inferred from the DNA. For this sample the table gives about 50,000 clones, of which under 95% were detected only once. About 3.8% of the sample goes to the ten largest clones.

This TCR derives from a human donor in a cohort sampled during active COVID-19. Sequenced material: peripheral blood. The rearranged segments are TRBV6-5 and TRBJ2-5; TRBD2 fits 8 bases in the junction. CDR3 reads: CASSYSRGVETQYF. In nucleotides, the sequence is TGTGCCAGCAGTTACTCGCGGGGGGTAGAGACCCAGTACTTC.